One and the same sample provided the 29 T cell receptor beta chains below, sequenced in a study of shared clonotypes between healthy human individuals. Profiled with immunoSEQ multiplex PCR; TCRdb holds only in-frame clones, not every one. The data contain 2,500,000 or so clones, approximately 90% of them singletons. Sequencing was carried out using naive CD4+ T cells from PBMCs. Subset of the sample: CD45RA+ positively selected. Receptors were obtained from a man aged 18 to 29 in good health. Some clones in this sample may be carry-over from other donors' samples.

V and J are TRBV5-4 and TRBJ2-3, with D perhaps assigned TRBD1 or TRBD2 (5 bases each). The germline V gene encodes CDR1 SGHNT and CDR2 YYREEE (reference sequence). V lost 7 bases and J 0 bases, leaving 24 bases between the germline ends. The CDR3 runs to 18 residues. This CDR3 reads CASLRQGGGAASTDTQYF. CDR3 nucleotide sequence: TGTGCCAGCCTGCGGCAGGGTGGAGGAGCGGCTAGCACAGATACGCAGTATTTT.

This clone was found a few times. The CDR3 loop reads CASSQVRGYTEAFF. The CDR3 bases are TGTGCCAGCAGCCAAGTTCGGGGGTACACTGAAGCTTTCTTT. The chain uses TRBV4-2 and TRBJ1-1; maybe TRBD1 (5 bases). CDR3 length: 14 residues. Germline CDR1 LGHNA, CDR2 YNFKEQ. V dropped 1 base and J dropped 3 bases, with 9 bases sitting between them.

The rearrangement joins TRBV19 to TRBJ2-3; D remains unclear. The V and J ends lost 2 bases and 3 bases respectively, with 12 bases between them. In germline, CDR1 is LNHDA, CDR2 SQIVND (reference sequence). The CDR3 consists of 15 residues. The CDR3 reads CASSIPGRDTDTQYF. The DNA for the CDR3 is TGTGCCAGTAGTATACCCGGGCGTGATACAGATACGCAGTATTTT.

Turning to this clone: This same CDR3 is encoded by further DNA sequences in the sample. This chain uses TRBV5-1 with TRBJ1-2; no firm D call. Germline V gene lookup returns CDR1 SGHRS and CDR2 YFSETQ. This CDR3 is built from 12 residues. Trimming removed 0 bases from V and 4 bases from J, with 4 bases in between. CDR3 in amino acids: CASSLGSYGYTF. As DNA, the CDR3 is TGCGCCAGCAGCTTGGGATCCTATGGCTACACCTTC.

This chain uses TRBV18 with TRBJ2-7; D unresolved. This CDR3 spans 13 amino acids. V lost 3 bases to trimming and J lost 3 bases, with 9 bases between them. From germline, CDR1 is KGHSH and CDR2 LQKENI. In DNA, the CDR3 is TGTGCCAGCTCACCTGCACAGAACTACGAGCAGTACTTC. Its protein product is CASSPAQNYEQYF.

V gene TRBV19 combines with J gene TRBJ1-2, with D hard to call. The V and J ends lost 3 bases and 2 bases respectively, with 13 bases between them. CDR1 is LNHDA and CDR2 is SQIVND in the germline V gene (reference sequence). CDR3 size: 15 residues. The CDR3 reads CASSMAGALNYGYTF. The DNA of the CDR3 is TGTGCCAGTAGTATGGCTGGTGCGCTGAACTATGGCTACACCTTC.

V is TRBV27 and J is TRBJ2-2; 11 bases agree with TRBD1. The V gene end was trimmed by 3 bases and the J gene end by 2 bases; junction bases not matched to a gene: 5. Germline assignment: CDR1 MNHEY and CDR2 SMNVEV (reference sequence). This CDR3 has 17 amino acids. In nucleotides, the CDR3 is TGTGCCAGCAGTTTGATCGGACAGGGGGCAAACACCGGGGAGCTGTTTTTT. Its protein is CASSLIGQGANTGELFF.

This clone was found once. Other DNA sequences within the sample encode an identical CDR3. V usage is TRBV30 and J usage is TRBJ2-2; D is unclear. The germline V and J ends were trimmed by 1 base and 4 bases, with 4 bases remaining between them. CDR3 length: 12 residues. Germline lookup yields CDR1 GTSNPN and CDR2 SVGIG (reference sequence). The CDR3 sequence is CAWSGGTGELFF. The CDR3 coding sequence is TGTGCCTGGAGTGGGGGCACCGGGGAGCTGTTTTTT.

V and J are TRBV7-2 and TRBJ1-6, with no clear D. V lost 8 bases and J 7 bases, leaving 12 bases between the germline ends. Germline loops: CDR1 SGHTA, CDR2 FQGNSA. The CDR3 contains 13 residues. CDR3 in DNA: TGTGCCAGCCGGGCCGGCCTAAATTCACCCCTCCACTTT. Protein: CASRAGLNSPLHF.

The chain joins TRBV7-9 to TRBJ2-3, with 7 bases fitting TRBD2. J lost 4 bases, V lost 6 bases, and 4 bases had no gene match. The CDR3 runs 13 residues. Per the germline V gene, CDR1 is SEHNR and CDR2 is FQNEAQ (reference sequence). The CDR3 protein is CASRIAGADTQYF. The CDR3, as DNA: TGTGCCAGCAGGATCGCGGGGGCAGATACGCAGTATTTT. Full variable domain (missing parts from reference TRBV7-9 and TRBJ2-3): DTGVSQNPRHKITKRGQNVTFRCDPISEHNRLYWYRQTLGQGPEFLTYFQNEAQLEKSRLLSDRFSAERPKGSFSTLEIQRTEQGDSAMYLCASRIAGADTQYFGPGTRLTVL.

V usage is TRBV6-1 and J usage is TRBJ1-2; 7 nucleotides line up with TRBD1. CDR1 and CDR2 (germline): MNHNS, SASEGT. This CDR3 is 13 amino acids long. V shed 1 base, J shed 8 bases, and the junction held 4 bases outside the gene matches. CDR3 sequence: CASSEVDRVGYTF. CDR3 nucleotides: TGTGCCAGCAGTGAAGTCGACAGGGTCGGCTACACCTTC.

This clone came up once. The V and J genes are TRBV2 and TRBJ2-2; 9 nucleotides align to TRBD2. The CDR3 is 15 amino acids. The germline CDR1 and CDR2 sequences are SNHLY and FYNNEI. With 8 bases clipped from V and 4 bases from J, the junction kept 8 bases outside the gene matches. The CDR3 DNA reads TGTGCCAGCGGCCTTAGCGGGGGCGGCACCGGGGAGCTGTTTTTT. Its protein is CASGLSGGGTGELFF.

In DNA, the CDR3 is TGTGCCACCAGCAGAGGACAGCCTGGAAACACCATATATTTT. Its translation: CATSRGQPGNTIYF. This chain links TRBV15 with TRBJ1-3, with D possibly matching TRBD1 (5 bases). V lost 1 base and J 2 bases, leaving 6 bases between the germline ends. The CDR3 runs to 14 residues. Germline CDR1 reads LNHNV; CDR2 reads YYDKDF (reference sequence).

The chain has TRBV5-4 and TRBJ2-3; D is possibly TRBD1 (6 bases). The ends were cut back, 5 bases at V and 3 bases at J, with 13 bases in the middle. This CDR3 has 14 residues. The V gene's germline CDR1 is SGHNT and CDR2 YYREEE (reference sequence). CDR3 sequence (DNA): TGTGCCAGCAGTTACGGACAGAATACAGATACGCAGTATTTT. It encodes CASSYGQNTDTQYF.

The chain has TRBV6-5 and TRBJ2-7, with 7 positions matching TRBD1. CDR3 length equals 13 residues. With 8 bases clipped from V and 3 bases from J, the junction kept 7 bases outside the gene matches. The germline gives CDR1 MNHEY, CDR2 SVGAGI. The CDR3: CASGKWDSYEQYF. In DNA, the CDR3 is TGTGCCAGCGGAAAATGGGACAGCTACGAGCAGTACTTC.

The chain has TRBV7-9 and TRBJ2-1, with 10 bases aligning to TRBD2. V shed 4 bases, J shed 4 bases, and the junction held 4 bases outside the gene matches. The CDR3 consists of 15 residues. Germline-derived CDR1 and CDR2 are SEHNR and FQNEAQ (reference sequence). DNA of the CDR3: TGTGCCAGCAGCTCCGGACTAGCGGAGTACAATGAGCAGTTCTTC. Residues: CASSSGLAEYNEQFF.

This chain joins TRBV28 and TRBJ1-2, with 9 nucleotides matching TRBD1. V lost 7 bases and J lost 3; bases outside the gene matches: 6. Looked up from germline, CDR1 is MDHEN and CDR2 is SYDVKM. The CDR3 length is 14 residues. This CDR3 reads CASTNRGQYYGYTF. The CDR3 DNA reads TGTGCCAGCACCAACAGGGGGCAGTACTATGGCTACACCTTC.

V usage is TRBV5-4 and J usage is TRBJ2-7, with 11 bases aligning to TRBD2. CDR3 length: 19 residues. The V and J ends lost 1 base and 3 bases, in that order; junction bases with no gene match: 15. Germline V gene lookup returns CDR1 SGHNT and CDR2 YYREEE (reference sequence). CDR3 amino acids: CASSLTIRLAGKSRYEQYF. For the CDR3, the DNA is TGTGCCAGCAGCTTGACCATCCGACTAGCGGGAAAATCTCGCTACGAGCAGTACTTC.

The chain combines TRBV18 with TRBJ2-4; D gene uncertain. Trimming cost V 8 bases and J 0 bases, with 8 bases left between them. Germline V lookup: CDR1 KGHSH, CDR2 LQKENI. The CDR3 is 13 residues long. In DNA, the CDR3 is TGTGCCAGCAACAGTGTAGCCAAAAACATTCAGTACTTC. It encodes CASNSVAKNIQYF.

This sequence joins TRBV6-1 and TRBJ1-2, with no clear D. Germline loops: CDR1 MNHNS, CDR2 SASEGT. The CDR3 runs 15 residues. The V end was cut by 0 bases, the J end by 8 bases, with 16 bases between. CDR3 loop: CASSEAHGPPRGYTF. The CDR3 DNA sequence: TGTGCCAGCAGTGAAGCGCACGGACCGCCGCGGGGCTACACCTTC.

Comment on this clone: Other nucleotide sequences from this sample produce the same CDR3. The chain uses TRBV11-2 and TRBJ2-7; 7 bases line up with TRBD1. The CDR3 is 12 amino acids. Germline V gene lookup returns CDR1 SGHAT and CDR2 FQNNGV. J was trimmed by 4 bases and V by 5 bases; bases with no gene match: 2. The CDR3 sequence is CASSLQGYEQYF. As DNA, the CDR3 is TGTGCCAGCAGCCTACAGGGGTACGAGCAGTACTTC.

As concerns this clone: The same CDR3 is also encoded by other DNA sequences in this sample. This chain uses TRBV18 with TRBJ2-5, with a tentative D call TRBD2 (6 bases). Germline V gene lookup returns CDR1 KGHSH and CDR2 LQKENI. The CDR3 loop spans 13 amino acids. Deletions cut 4 bases from V and 4 bases from J, with 10 bases between. CDR3 in DNA: TGTGCCAGCTCACTGGGACTTCCAGAGACCCAGTACTTC. This sequence encodes CASSLGLPETQYF.

Only one count was recorded for this clone. V usage is TRBV7-3 and J usage is TRBJ2-1; the D gene is possibly TRBD2 (5 bases). The V gene's germline CDR1 is SGHTA and CDR2 FQGTGA. The CDR3 covers 15 residues. Trimming removed 5 bases at V and 0 bases at J, with 11 bases between. DNA for the CDR3: TGTGCCAGCAGCCTACAGCGGAGCTCCTACAATGAGCAGTTCTTC. Translation gives CASSLQRSSYNEQFF.

A remark on this clone: Distinct nucleotide sequences in the sample also encode this CDR3. This chain links TRBV28 with TRBJ2-7; 8 bases fit TRBD1. CDR3 length equals 15 residues. Germline CDR1 is MDHEN and CDR2 is SYDVKM. The V gene end was trimmed by 6 bases and the J gene end by 2 bases; junction bases not matched to a gene: 9. The CDR3 sequence is CASSSPGTGPYEQYF. CDR3 coding DNA: TGTGCCAGCAGCTCCCCCGGGACAGGTCCCTACGAGCAGTACTTC.

The rearrangement uses TRBV20-1 and TRBJ1-5; D remains unclear. Germline CDR1 DFQATT, CDR2 SNEGSKA (reference sequence). This CDR3 contains 10 residues. With 5 bases removed from V and 11 bases from J, the gap between germline ends came to 10 bases. This chain's CDR3 is CSAGRVAQHF. CDR3 DNA sequence: TGCAGTGCTGGAAGGGTGGCCCAGCATTTT.

J is TRBJ2-7 and V is TRBV15; 8 nucleotides match TRBD2. The CDR3 is 18 amino acids. Germline CDR1 reads LNHNV; CDR2 reads YYDKDF (reference sequence). V lost 0 bases and J lost 2; bases outside the gene matches: 12. In DNA form, the CDR3 reads TGTGCCACCAGCAGAGATCAGAGATATAGCGGGGCTACCTACGAGCAGTACTTC. It codes for CATSRDQRYSGATYEQYF.

The V and J genes are TRBV7-8 and TRBJ2-7; 7 bases align to TRBD1. Germline V gives CDR1 SGHVS, CDR2 FQNEAQ. This CDR3 contains 13 residues. J lost 6 bases, V lost 5 bases, and 7 bases had no gene match. The CDR3 DNA reads TGTGCCAGCAGCATAACAGGGGTCGGCGAGCAGTACTTC. Residues: CASSITGVGEQYF.

The gene calls are TRBV5-4 and TRBJ2-7; D is unclear. Per the germline V gene, CDR1 is SGHNT and CDR2 is YYREEE (reference sequence). Trimming took 6 bases from V and 0 from J, leaving 10 bases between them. The CDR3 extends over 13 amino acids. CDR3 in amino acids: CASTNISSYEQYF. CDR3 DNA: TGTGCCAGCACTAACATTAGCTCCTACGAGCAGTACTTC.

The J gene is TRBJ1-5, the V gene TRBV6-1; 8 bases map to TRBD1. Trimming removed 5 bases from V and 5 bases from J; junction bases left unmatched: 2. Germline V gene lookup returns CDR1 MNHNS and CDR2 SASEGT. The CDR3 consists of 13 residues. The CDR3 is CASSLTGDQPQHF. The CDR3, as DNA: TGTGCCAGCAGTCTGACAGGGGATCAGCCCCAGCATTTT.